These 24 T cell receptor beta chains share one sample of origin, sequenced in a study of CD8+ T cells in alopecia areata. Treatment in this sample: oral pan-JAK inhibitor, 5-10 mg twice daily. Once RNA had been extracted, it was reverse transcribed into cDNA to act as the sequencing template. The table came from immunoSEQ multiplex PCR; TCRdb's copy has only in-frame clones and leaves some out. The table has around 190,000 clones, 64% seen once. This material consisted of CD4+ T cells sorted from blood, taken at week 4, from a patient treated with tofacitinib. These receptors were obtained from a human donor with alopecia areata.

The chain employs TRBV2 and TRBJ1-2; 8 bases fit TRBD1. V was clipped by 6 bases and J by 2 bases; unmatched bases: 5. The CDR3 is made up of 14 amino acids. CDR1 and CDR2 from the germline V gene are SNHLY and FYNNEI. CDR3 sequence: CASSPGGTNYGYTF. The DNA for the CDR3 is TGTGCCAGCAGCCCAGGGGGCACGAACTATGGCTACACCTTC.

The chain recombines TRBV5-1 with TRBJ1-1; TRBD1 matches 7 bases. Germline V gene data show CDR1 as SGHRS and CDR2 as YFSETQ. Trimming took 1 base from V and 7 from J; bases not matched to a gene: 10. This CDR3 is 15 amino acids long. CDR3 nucleotide sequence: TGCGCCAGCAGCTTGCCCGAGACAGGGACATATGAAGCTTTCTTT. Protein product: CASSLPETGTYEAFF.

The chain is built from TRBV30 and TRBJ2-3; possible D gene TRBD2, 5 bases. The CDR3 has 15 residues. In germline, CDR1 is GTSNPN, CDR2 SVGIG (reference sequence). V dropped 0 bases and J dropped 6 bases, with 16 bases sitting between them. The CDR3 DNA reads as TGTGCCTGGAGTGTAGCGGCAGGAGGTGTGGATACGCAGTATTTT. Protein product: CAWSVAAGGVDTQYF.

The chain uses TRBV29-1 and TRBJ1-5; D not resolved. The V end lost 2 bases, the J end lost 0 bases, and 5 bases lay between the germline ends. Germline V gene sequence: CDR1 SQVTM, CDR2 ANQGSEA. The CDR3 runs 13 residues. CDR3 sequence: CSVEYSSNQPQHF. Here the CDR3 DNA reads TGCAGCGTTGAATACAGTAGCAATCAGCCCCAGCATTTT.

This clone was seen a few times. This chain links TRBV6-5 with TRBJ2-5; 8 bases are shared with TRBD1. Looked up from germline, CDR1 is MNHEY and CDR2 is SVGAGI. J was trimmed by 4 bases and V by 2 bases; bases with no gene match: 3. The CDR3 covers 14 residues. CDR3 sequence: CASSYNTGGETQYF. The DNA of the CDR3 is TGTGCCAGCAGTTACAATACAGGGGGAGAGACCCAGTACTTC.

A few counts support this clone. CDR3 bases: TGCAGCGCTGGGAACCCTGGTCGCACAGATACGCAGTATTTT. Encoded protein: CSAGNPGRTDTQYF. The gene calls are TRBV29-1 and TRBJ2-3; D ambiguous. V was cut by 7 bases and J by 1 base, with 15 bases left in between. Germline CDR1 reads SQVTM; CDR2 reads ANQGSEA. CDR3 length: 14 amino acids.

This chain joins TRBV30 and TRBJ1-5; 9 bases match TRBD1. Trimming at V came to 3 bases and at J to 1 base, leaving 4 bases not matched to a gene. The CDR3 covers 15 residues. Germline loops: CDR1 GTSNPN, CDR2 SVGIG (reference sequence). This CDR3 is CAWRKTGGSNQPQHF. CDR3 nucleotides: TGTGCCTGGAGGAAGACAGGGGGGAGCAATCAGCCCCAGCATTTT. Full variable domain (remainder filled in from reference TRBV30 and TRBJ1-5): SQTIHQWPATLVQPVGSPLSLECTVEGTSNPNLYWYRQAAGRGLQLLFYSVGIGQISSEVPQNLSASRPQDRQFILSSKKLLLSDSGFYLCAWRKTGGSNQPQHFGDGTRLSIL.

This chain links TRBV19 with TRBJ2-2, with D maybe TRBD1 (6 bases). V was shortened by 7 bases and J by 4 bases, with 16 bases between the two germline ends. The CDR3 totals 15 residues. Germline values: CDR1 LNHDA, CDR2 SQIVND (reference sequence). For the CDR3, the DNA is TGTGCCAGTACCCCGGACAGACCAGGCACCGGGGAGCTGTTTTTT. It codes for CASTPDRPGTGELFF.

V gene TRBV5-6 combines with J gene TRBJ2-1; D is uncertain. V lost 4 bases, J lost 10 bases, and 15 bases lay in between. Germline V gene sequence: CDR1 SGHDT, CDR2 YYEEEE. The length of the CDR3 is 13 residues. This CDR3 is CASSPRWSGEQFF. The DNA of the CDR3 is TGTGCCAGCAGCCCCCGCTGGTCCGGGGAGCAGTTCTTC.

The chain combines TRBV29-1 with TRBJ2-6; the D is unclear. V was shortened by 4 bases and J by 2 bases, with 0 bases between the two germline ends. There are 11 residues in the CDR3. From germline, CDR1 is SQVTM and CDR2 ANQGSEA. The CDR3 sequence is CSVAGANVLTF. CDR3 DNA: TGCAGCGTTGCTGGGGCCAACGTCCTGACTTTC. Full variable domain (remainder filled in from reference TRBV29-1 and TRBJ2-6): SAVISQKPSRDICQRGTSLTIQCQVDSQVTMMFWYRQQPGQSLTLIATANQGSEATYESGFVIDKFPISRPNLTFSTLTVSNMSPEDSSIYLCSVAGANVLTFGAGSRLTVL.

The chain combines TRBV29-1 with TRBJ1-2, with D possibly matching TRBD1 (5 bases). The CDR3 runs to 13 residues. The V and J ends lost 5 bases and 4 bases respectively, with 14 bases between them. The germline V gene has CDR1 SQVTM and CDR2 ANQGSEA. As DNA, the CDR3 is TGCAGCGTTCCCCTGATAGGGGTCTATGGCTACACCTTC. It specifies CSVPLIGVYGYTF.

This clone appeared a single time. This chain joins TRBV13 and TRBJ1-2; 7 bases fit TRBD1. Losses at the gene ends were 5 bases for V and 4 bases for J; bases not matched to a gene: 4. This CDR3 contains 13 residues. Germline CDR1 and CDR2: PRHDT and FYEKMQ (reference sequence). CDR3 nucleotide sequence: TGTGCCAGCAGCCAACCAGGGGGCTATGGCTACACCTTC. Its translation: CASSQPGGYGYTF.

The chain is built from TRBV29-1 and TRBJ2-3, with 7 bases fitting TRBD1. The germline gives CDR1 SQVTM, CDR2 ANQGSEA. J lost 2 bases, V lost 5 bases, and 7 bases had no gene match. CDR3 length: 14 residues. CDR3 in DNA: TGCAGCGTTAAAGGGGGCGCGGACACAGATACGCAGTATTTT. Amino acids: CSVKGGADTDTQYF.

The CDR3 DNA reads as TGTGCCTGGAGTGTACAGGGGGGACTGATTAATTCACCCCTCCACTTT. Translating gives CAWSVQGGLINSPLHF. V and J are TRBV30 and TRBJ1-6, with 8 bases matching TRBD1. The CDR3 is 16 amino acids. Germline trimming cut 0 bases from V and 6 bases from J; bases unmatched to any gene: 7. CDR1 is GTSNPN, CDR2 SVGIG, per germline (reference sequence).

With respect to this clone: Compared with germline, one end of the junction differs, possibly owing to a read error. This sequence joins TRBV7-7 and TRBJ2-2; a possible D gene is TRBD2 (7 bases). This CDR3 has 16 residues. The germline gives CDR1 SSHAT, CDR2 FNYEAQ (reference sequence). The CDR3: CASSPRSRGAGGELFF. DNA of the CDR3: TGTGCTAGCAGCCCACGCTCCCGGGGGGCCGGCGGGGAGCTGTTTTTT. Drawing the rest from reference TRBV7-7 and TRBJ2-2, the complete variable domain is GAGVSQSPRYKVTKRGQDVTLRCDPISSHATLYWYQQALGQGPEFLTYFNYEAQPDKSGLPSDRFSAERPEGSISTLTIQRTEQRDSAMYRCASSPRSRGAGGELFFGEGSRLTVL.

Details on this clone: The sample has other DNA sequences that encode this CDR3 too. The rearrangement uses TRBV6-5 and TRBJ1-5; 9 nucleotides align to TRBD1. The CDR3 has 14 amino acids. The germline V gene has CDR1 MNHEY and CDR2 SVGAGI. The V gene end was trimmed by 4 bases and the J gene end by 7 bases; junction bases not matched to a gene: 5. The CDR3 DNA follows: TGTGCCAGCAGTTCGGGACAGGGAGGGCAGCCCCAGCATTTT. This codes for CASSSGQGGQPQHF.

This clone was seen a single time. The chain joins TRBV5-4 to TRBJ2-2, with D perhaps TRBD1 or TRBD2 (5 bases each). Trimming took off 0 bases at V and 9 bases at J, with 12 bases between the two ends. CDR3 length: 14 amino acids. CDR1 is SGHNT, CDR2 YYREEE, per germline (reference sequence). The chain's CDR3 is CASSLAGTTRELFF. CDR3 DNA sequence: TGTGCCAGCAGCTTGGCCGGGACCACGAGGGAGCTGTTTTTT. Full variable domain (remainder filled in from reference TRBV5-4 and TRBJ2-2): ETGVTQSPTHLIKTRGQQVTLRCSSQSGHNTVSWYQQALGQGPQFIFQYYREEENGRGNFPPRFSGLQFPNYSSELNVNALELDDSALYLCASSLAGTTRELFFGEGSRLTVL.

This chain joins TRBV14 and TRBJ1-2, with D possibly TRBD1 on 6 matching bases. CDR1 is SGHDN and CDR2 is FVKESK in the germline V gene. V was trimmed by 4 bases and J by 6 bases, leaving 12 bases between them. The CDR3 has 13 amino acids. CDR3: CASSPWTAHGYTF. The CDR3 DNA reads as TGTGCCAGCAGCCCCTGGACAGCTCATGGCTACACCTTC. Variable domain in full (rest from reference TRBV14 and TRBJ1-2): EAGVTQFPSHSVIEKGQTVTLRCDPISGHDNLYWYRRVMGKEIKFLLHFVKESKQDESGMPNNRFLAERTGGTYSTLKVQPAELEDSGVYFCASSPWTAHGYTFGSGTRLTVV.

This clone has a count of ten or more. V usage is TRBV19 and J usage is TRBJ2-1, with unresolved D. Germline CDR1 and CDR2: LNHDA and SQIVND (reference sequence). Trimming took 1 base from V and 5 from J, leaving 6 bases between them. This CDR3 spans 13 amino acids. The CDR3 protein is CASSIVVNNEQFF. As DNA, the CDR3 is TGTGCCAGTAGTATAGTCGTGAACAATGAGCAGTTCTTC.

The chain couples TRBV6-5 to TRBJ2-5; 9 bases align to TRBD2. This CDR3 region has 13 residues. Germline CDR1 reads MNHEY; CDR2 reads SVGAGI. The J segment lost 5 bases and the V segment lost 6 bases, leaving 4 bases of the junction unmatched. The CDR3 loop is CASSRTSVETQYF. In DNA form, the CDR3 reads TGTGCCAGCAGCAGGACTAGCGTCGAGACCCAGTACTTC.

This chain links TRBV11-2 with TRBJ2-7, with unresolved D. The V end lost 7 bases, the J end lost 5 bases, and 15 bases lay between the germline ends. The CDR3 runs to 13 residues. Per the germline V gene, CDR1 is SGHAT and CDR2 is FQNNGV. The CDR3 sequence is CASTVEVTHEQYF. The CDR3 DNA sequence: TGTGCCAGCACCGTAGAGGTGACCCACGAGCAGTACTTC.

A few counts support this clone. The V call is TRBV5-4, the J call TRBJ2-3; 9 nucleotides align to TRBD2. Germline V lookup: CDR1 SGHNT, CDR2 YYREEE (reference sequence). Unmatched junction bases numbered 3, after V lost 9 bases and J lost 1 base. The CDR3 length is 13 residues. In DNA form, the CDR3 reads TGTGCCACCCGACTAGCGGGCACAGATACGCAGTATTTT. Encoded protein: CATRLAGTDTQYF.

The V call is TRBV7-9, the J call TRBJ2-1; TRBD1 matches at 8 bases. The CDR3 loop spans 19 amino acids. Losses at the gene ends were 2 bases for V and 0 bases for J; bases not matched to a gene: 12. Germline V gene data show CDR1 as SEHNR and CDR2 as FQNEAQ (reference sequence). The CDR3 is CASSLRTGLQFSSYNEQFF. The CDR3 region has the DNA TGTGCCAGCAGCTTAAGGACAGGGCTCCAATTCAGCTCCTACAATGAGCAGTTCTTC.

The V and J genes are TRBV7-8 and TRBJ2-4, with D possibly matching TRBD1 (6 bases). Germline V gene lookup returns CDR1 SGHVS and CDR2 FQNEAQ. V lost 1 base to trimming and J lost 3 bases, with 16 bases between them. The CDR3 consists of 17 residues. CDR3 coding DNA: TGTGCCAGCAGCTTAGGGTGGGGCGAGGGGGACAAAAACATTCAGTACTTC. Encoded protein: CASSLGWGEGDKNIQYF.